The 26 T cell receptor beta chains below all came from one sample that was sequenced in a study of OX40 agonist ivuxolimab in advanced cancers. The protocol was immunoSEQ multiplex PCR, while the TCRdb copy is restricted to in-frame clones and leaves out a portion. Counted here are 17,000 or so clones, roughly four fifths occurring once; the ten biggest clones make up roughly 30%. Source: CD4+ or CD8+ T cells sorted from blood, taken in a trial of the OX40 agonist ivuxolimab. Receptor source: an adult with an advanced solid tumor such as melanoma, head and neck, liver or kidney cancer.

This clone has only a few counts. The chain is built from TRBV27 and TRBJ2-3; 12 nucleotides align to TRBD2. The CDR3 totals 17 residues. V shed 5 bases and J 1 base; nucleotides not matched to a gene: 7. Germline V gives CDR1 MNHEY, CDR2 SMNVEV (reference sequence). CDR3 region: CASSTPRLAGGTDTQYF. The CDR3 DNA reads TGTGCCAGCAGTACCCCCCGACTAGCGGGAGGCACAGATACGCAGTATTTT.

The chain links TRBV19 to TRBJ2-1, with 9 bases that match TRBD1. The V gene's germline CDR1 is LNHDA and CDR2 SQIVND (reference sequence). V lost 5 bases and J lost 9; bases outside the gene matches: 8. CDR3 size: 14 residues. This CDR3 is CASSLRDRVAEQFF. In nucleotides, the CDR3 is TGTGCCAGTAGTCTTCGGGACAGGGTGGCTGAGCAGTTCTTC. Full variable domain (remainder filled in from reference TRBV19 and TRBJ2-1): DGGITQSPKYLFRKEGQNVTLSCEQNLNHDAMYWYRQDPGQGLRLIYYSQIVNDFQKGDIAEGYSVSREKKESFPLTVTSAQKNPTAFYLCASSLRDRVAEQFFGPGTRLTVL.

The chain carries TRBV11-2 and TRBJ2-3; no firm D call. The germline gives CDR1 SGHAT, CDR2 FQNNGV. V dropped 3 bases and J dropped 1 base, with 8 bases sitting between them. CDR3 length equals 14 residues. The chain's CDR3 is CASSFGSGTDTQYF. DNA of the CDR3: TGTGCCAGCAGCTTCGGGTCTGGCACAGATACGCAGTATTTT.

The genes are TRBV5-6 and TRBJ2-3, with D possibly TRBD2 on 5 matching bases. The CDR3 contains 15 residues. V lost 1 base, J lost 2 bases, and 11 bases lay in between. Germline assignment: CDR1 SGHDT and CDR2 YYEEEE. The CDR3 bases are TGTGCCAGCAGCTTGAGGACGGACTTCACAGATACGCAGTATTTT. Encoded protein: CASSLRTDFTDTQYF.

DNA of the CDR3: TGTGCCAGCAGCCATACGACAGCCCTAATCACTGAAGCTTTCTTT. It yields the protein CASSHTTALITEAFF. The rearrangement links TRBV7-9 to TRBJ1-1; D possibly corresponds to TRBD1 (5 bases). The CDR3 is 15 amino acids. Per the germline V gene, CDR1 is SEHNR and CDR2 is FQNEAQ (reference sequence). V shed 5 bases and J shed 4 bases, with 17 bases lying between them.

CDR3 loop: CAISESQQTNTEAFF. The CDR3 nucleotides are TGTGCCATCAGTGAGTCGCAACAGACGAACACTGAAGCTTTCTTT. This chain connects TRBV10-3 to TRBJ1-1; D is unclear. Trimming took 0 bases from V and 1 from J, leaving 9 bases between them. The CDR3 is 15 amino acids. CDR1 and CDR2 from the germline V gene are ENHRY and SYGVKD.

The chain carries TRBV10-3 and TRBJ1-4; 10 positions agree with TRBD1. The CDR3 extends over 17 amino acids. The V gene's germline CDR1 is ENHRY and CDR2 SYGVKD. J was trimmed by 2 bases and V by 5 bases; bases with no gene match: 8. The CDR3, as DNA: TGTGCCATCAGTCGGGACAGGGGTATGAGTACTAATGAAAAACTGTTTTTT. This sequence encodes CAISRDRGMSTNEKLFF.

The gene calls are TRBV7-9 and TRBJ1-1, with 8 bases lining up with TRBD1. CDR1 and CDR2 from the germline V gene are SEHNR and FQNEAQ (reference sequence). The CDR3 length is 15 residues. V trimming: 5 bases; J trimming: 4 bases; junction bases outside the gene matches: 9. The CDR3 DNA reads TGTGCCAGCAGCACCCTCGGGACAGGCTCCACTGAAGCTTTCTTT. Translated, it gives CASSTLGTGSTEAFF. The whole variable domain, filled in from reference TRBV7-9 and TRBJ1-1, reads DTGVSQNPRHKITKRGQNVTFRCDPISEHNRLYWYRQTLGQGPEFLTYFQNEAQLEKSRLLSDRFSAERPKGSFSTLEIQRTEQGDSAMYLCASSTLGTGSTEAFFGQGTRLTVV.

This clone showed up just once. The CDR3 DNA reads TGTGCCAGCAGCTTAAAGGGGGAGGCAACTAATGAAAAACTGTTTTTT. It yields the protein CASSLKGEATNEKLFF. The genes are TRBV7-9 and TRBJ1-4; D is perhaps TRBD1 (6 bases). This CDR3 comprises 16 residues. CDR1 and CDR2 from the germline V gene are SEHNR and FQNEAQ (reference sequence). Trimming shortened V by 2 bases and J by 0 bases, and 10 bases separated the two germline ends.

The CDR3 DNA reads as TGTGCCAGCAGCGTAGGGACTAGCGGGAGAAAGATCCAAGAGACCCAGTACTTC. Its translation: CASSVGTSGRKIQETQYF. The rearrangement links TRBV7-2 to TRBJ2-5; 14 nucleotides align to TRBD2. CDR3 length: 18 amino acids. Germline CDR1 and CDR2: SGHTA and FQGNSA. The junction had 9 bases not matched to a gene; V was cut back by 5 bases and J by 1 base. The entire variable domain, with the rest obtained from reference TRBV7-2 and TRBJ2-5, is as follows: GAGVSQSPSNKVTEKGKDVELRCDPISGHTALYWYRQSLGQGLEFLIYFQGNSAPDKSGLPSDRFSAERTGGSVSTLTIQRTQQEDSAVYLCASSVGTSGRKIQETQYFGPGTRLLVL.

This clone qualifies as medium-sized. The rearrangement links TRBV5-4 to TRBJ2-7; D is possibly TRBD1 (7 bases). V lost 4 bases, J lost 4 bases, and 18 bases lay in between. Per germline, CDR1 SGHNT and CDR2 YYREEE (reference sequence). The CDR3 spans 15 residues. The CDR3 here is CASSTRGTERYEQYF. DNA for the CDR3: TGTGCCAGCAGCACCCGCGGGACAGAGCGTTACGAGCAGTACTTC.

V is TRBV29-1 and J is TRBJ1-3; TRBD1 is a possible D gene (6 bases). The germline V and J ends were trimmed by 4 bases and 3 bases, with 10 bases remaining between them. Germline lookup yields CDR1 SQVTM and CDR2 ANQGSEA. This CDR3 contains 13 residues. This CDR3 is CSVVGGDGNTIYF. The CDR3 nucleotides read TGCAGCGTTGTAGGGGGGGATGGAAACACCATATATTTT. The full variable domain, completed using reference TRBV29-1 and TRBJ1-3, is SAVISQKPSRDICQRGTSLTIQCQVDSQVTMMFWYRQQPGQSLTLIATANQGSEATYESGFVIDKFPISRPNLTFSTLTVSNMSPEDSSIYLCSVVGGDGNTIYFGEGSWLTVV.

The J gene is TRBJ2-7, the V gene TRBV9, with D hard to call. Germline-derived CDR1 and CDR2 are SGDLS and YYNGEE. The CDR3 has 14 amino acids. The V gene lost 4 bases and the J gene lost 2 bases, with 13 bases spanning the gap. The CDR3 loop is CASSPRLDPYEQYF. DNA of the CDR3: TGTGCCAGCAGCCCCAGGTTGGACCCCTACGAGCAGTACTTC.

The chain uses TRBV11-3 and TRBJ1-1; D unresolved. Germline-derived CDR1 and CDR2 are SGHNT and YENEEA. V shed 5 bases and J shed 4 bases, with 14 bases lying between them. The CDR3 is 14 amino acids. CDR3 protein: CASSVITGGTEAFF. Here the CDR3 DNA reads TGTGCCAGCAGCGTCATCACCGGCGGCACTGAAGCTTTCTTT. Full variable domain (rest looked up from reference TRBV11-3 and TRBJ1-1): EAGVVQSPRYKIIEKKQPVAFWCNPISGHNTLYWYLQNLGQGPELLIRYENEEAVDDSQLPKDRFSAERLKGVDSTLKIQPAELGDSAVYLCASSVITGGTEAFFGQGTRLTVV.

The rearrangement joins TRBV18 to TRBJ1-1; 7 bases match TRBD1. In germline, CDR1 is KGHSH, CDR2 LQKENI. The CDR3 contains 15 residues. Trimming removed 3 bases from V and 6 bases from J; junction bases left unmatched: 10. The DNA of the CDR3 is TGTGCCAGCTCACCTAGCTTTGGGCAGGGGGCTGAAGCTTTCTTT. This sequence encodes CASSPSFGQGAEAFF.

The rearrangement joins TRBV9 to TRBJ2-3; 8 nucleotides match TRBD1. The CDR3 sequence is 15 residues long. Germline CDR1 and CDR2: SGDLS and YYNGEE. The ends lost 3 bases at V and 3 bases at J; junction bases unmatched: 6. The CDR3: CASSDQGARTDTQYF. The CDR3 DNA is TGTGCCAGCAGCGACCAGGGGGCGAGAACAGATACGCAGTATTTT. Filled out from reference TRBV9 and TRBJ2-3, the complete variable domain reads DSGVTQTPKHLITATGQRVTLRCSPRSGDLSVYWYQQSLDQGLQFLIQYYNGEERAKGNILERFSAQQFPDLHSELNLSSLELGDSALYFCASSDQGARTDTQYFGPGTRLTVL.

V and J are TRBV19 and TRBJ2-1; TRBD2 matches at 13 bases. Germline V CDR1 and CDR2: LNHDA, SQIVND (reference sequence). The CDR3 spans 16 residues. V lost 7 bases to trimming and J lost 0 bases; unmatched junction nucleotides: 3. This CDR3 reads CASTTSGRSSYNEQFF. In DNA, the CDR3 is TGTGCCAGTACGACTAGCGGGAGGAGCTCCTACAATGAGCAGTTCTTC.

The chain uses TRBV4-1 and TRBJ2-7, with D tentatively TRBD2 (6 bases). Germline loops: CDR1 MGHRA, CDR2 YSYEKL. V was trimmed by 4 bases and J by 4 bases, leaving 17 bases between them. CDR3 length: 15 residues. The DNA of the CDR3 is TGCGCCAGCAGCCCACACGGTAGCGGCCCTTACGAGCAGTACTTC. This gives the protein CASSPHGSGPYEQYF.

V gene TRBV5-1 combines with J gene TRBJ2-1; D remains unclear. The CDR3 extends over 11 amino acids. Germline loops: CDR1 SGHRS, CDR2 YFSETQ. With 6 bases removed from V and 8 bases from J, the gap between germline ends came to 9 bases. The CDR3 nucleotides read TGCGCCAGCATGGAAAGCGATGAGCAGTTCTTC. It yields the protein CASMESDEQFF. Together with reference TRBV5-1 and TRBJ2-1, the CDR3 gives the full variable domain: KAGVTQTPRYLIKTRGQQVTLSCSPISGHRSVSWYQQTPGQGLQFLFEYFSETQRNKGNFPGRFSGRQFSNSRSEMNVSTLELGDSALYLCASMESDEQFFGPGTRLTVL.

J is TRBJ2-3 and V is TRBV5-5; D gene uncertain. CDR3 length: 15 amino acids. CDR1 SGHKS and CDR2 YYEKEE come from the germline V gene (reference sequence). V lost 2 bases and J lost 0, with 10 bases in between. The CDR3 here is CASSFEIPSTDTQYF. CDR3 coding DNA: TGTGCCAGCAGCTTCGAGATCCCTAGCACAGATACGCAGTATTTT. The full variable domain, in which reference TRBV5-5 and TRBJ2-3 provide the parts outside the CDR3, is DAGVTQSPTHLIKTRGQQVTLRCSPISGHKSVSWYQQVLGQGPQFIFQYYEKEERGRGNFPDRFSARQFPNYSSELNVNALLLGDSALYLCASSFEIPSTDTQYFGPGTRLTVL.

The J gene is TRBJ2-1, the V gene TRBV7-9, with a tentative D call TRBD2 (5 bases). The germline V and J ends were trimmed by 6 bases and 7 bases, with 16 bases remaining between them. Per the germline V gene, CDR1 is SEHNR and CDR2 is FQNEAQ (reference sequence). The CDR3 covers 14 residues. CDR3 in DNA: TGTGCCAGCAGGTCTAGGGAGATGCCTAATGAGCAGTTCTTC. The encoded protein is CASRSREMPNEQFF.

The V call is TRBV15, the J call TRBJ2-2; D is uncertain. The CDR3 is 11 amino acids. The germline V and J ends were trimmed by 5 bases and 8 bases, with 6 bases remaining between them. Per the germline V gene, CDR1 is LNHNV and CDR2 is YYDKDF (reference sequence). Written as DNA, the CDR3 is TGTGCCACCAGCGTGACAGGGGAGCTGTTTTTT. It yields the protein CATSVTGELFF. The full variable domain, in which reference TRBV15 and TRBJ2-2 provide the parts outside the CDR3, is DAMVIQNPRYQVTQFGKPVTLSCSQTLNHNVMYWYQQKSSQAPKLLFHYYDKDFNNEADTPDNFQSRRPNTSFCFLDIRSPGLGDTAMYLCATSVTGELFFGEGSRLTVL.

The rearrangement uses TRBV7-6 and TRBJ2-7; 12 positions agree with TRBD2. The CDR3 spans 16 residues. The ends lost 5 bases at V and 0 bases at J; junction bases unmatched: 5. CDR1 is SGHVS and CDR2 is FNYEAQ in the germline V gene. CDR3 residues: CASSPGLAGNSYEQYF. The CDR3 nucleotides are TGTGCCAGCAGCCCCGGACTAGCGGGGAACTCCTACGAGCAGTACTTC.

The chain employs TRBV5-1 and TRBJ1-2; no firm D call. V lost 1 base and J lost 0, with 7 bases in between. The CDR3 consists of 14 residues. Germline V gene sequence: CDR1 SGHRS, CDR2 YFSETQ. The CDR3 DNA is TGCGCCAGCAGCTTGAGGTCAGCTAACTATGGCTACACCTTC. As protein: CASSLRSANYGYTF.

This chain joins TRBV7-9 and TRBJ2-1; D might be TRBD1 or TRBD2, each matching 5 bases. Germline V gene lookup returns CDR1 SEHNR and CDR2 FQNEAQ (reference sequence). The CDR3 covers 15 residues. Trimming took off 7 bases at V and 0 bases at J, with 13 bases between the two ends. This CDR3 reads CASNTGRSSYNEQFF. In nucleotides, the CDR3 is TGTGCCAGCAACACGGGACGGAGCTCCTACAATGAGCAGTTCTTC.

A few counts support this clone. The chain carries TRBV6-4 and TRBJ1-1, with TRBD1 matching over 7 bases. Germline V gene sequence: CDR1 MRHNA, CDR2 SNTAGT. The CDR3 has 14 amino acids. J was trimmed by 8 bases and V by 3 bases; bases with no gene match: 9. The CDR3 region is CASSDLGQETEAFF. The DNA for the CDR3 is TGTGCCAGCAGTGATCTCGGACAGGAAACAGAAGCTTTCTTT.